A single count supports the clone carrying this T cell receptor beta chain. The antigen remains undetermined. Sequencing was performed with immunoSEQ multiplex PCR; in TCRdb, only in-frame clones are kept and a portion is missing. The data contain approximately 120,000 clones, 70% to 90% of them singletons. The data belong to a study of T cell responses to AZD1222 COVID-19 vaccine. Overall study findings and caveats: CD4 TCRs associated with vaccination spanned spike, dominating at 160-218 and 743-854. Seropositive at baseline were only a handful of AZD1222 recipients. Repertoires were sampled only after the peak T cell response.

This TCR derives from an adult in good health. The sequenced sample was peripheral blood, obtained on day 0 of AZD1222 vaccination.

CDR3 sequence (DNA): TGTGCCAGCAGCTTACTAGCTTTCGGCACAGATACGCAGTATTTT. Protein: CASSLLAFGTDTQYF. This chain connects TRBV7-2 to TRBJ2-3, with a weak D call TRBD2 (5 bases). The CDR3 runs to 15 residues. Germline assignment: CDR1 SGHTA and CDR2 FQGNSA. Trimming removed 2 bases at V and 1 base at J, with 10 bases between.